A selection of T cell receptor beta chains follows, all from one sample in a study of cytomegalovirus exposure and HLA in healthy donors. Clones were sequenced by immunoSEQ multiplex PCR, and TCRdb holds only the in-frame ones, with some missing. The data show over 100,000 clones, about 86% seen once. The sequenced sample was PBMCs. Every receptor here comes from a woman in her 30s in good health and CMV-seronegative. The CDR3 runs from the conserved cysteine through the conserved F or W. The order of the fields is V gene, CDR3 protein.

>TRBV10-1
CASSTSGEHNEQFF
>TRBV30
CAWSASYEQYF
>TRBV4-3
CASSQDKSGNQPQHF
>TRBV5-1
CASSRGQGSTGELFF
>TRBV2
CASSSGLAVTDTQYF
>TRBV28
CATMTGLVAYEQYF
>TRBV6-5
CASSYYQGAVQETQYF
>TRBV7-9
CASRRGGGGAGEQYF
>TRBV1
CTSSSQASGRASEQYF
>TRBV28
CASSPRRVADTQYF
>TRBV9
CASSVGAPRRGPSRDTQYF
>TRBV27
CASSLVGRVEQFF
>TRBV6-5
CASNSGLAADTQYF
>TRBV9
CASSVGDTRSYEQYF
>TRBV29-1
CSVEVTGGGGQFF
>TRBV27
CASSANRGRGGYTF
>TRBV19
CASSHDRAPGANVLTF
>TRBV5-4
CASSLWPSEKLFF
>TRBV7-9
CSSSFSGVPGELFF
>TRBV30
CAWTPAAEQYF
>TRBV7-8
CASSWGTGNTEAFF
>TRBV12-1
CASSAGYGRELYEQFF
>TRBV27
CASRSQGRGSDTQYF
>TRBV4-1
CASSQESGLKTQYF
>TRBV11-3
CASSSGGGKAEAFF
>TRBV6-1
CASSEVLGLAGGGEQETQYF
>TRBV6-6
CASSGPETGGVDEQFF
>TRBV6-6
CASTYPGGTDTQYF
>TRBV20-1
CSAFYGYTF
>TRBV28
CASSLSLGQGHSPLHF
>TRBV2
CASMTGLAGGGNEQFF
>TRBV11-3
CASSLGDRVSHQTNTGELFF
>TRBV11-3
CASSFSGAASLNQQFF
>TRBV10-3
CAISESLGQGSGANVLTF
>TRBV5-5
CASSLTTSGSTDTQYF
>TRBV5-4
CASSWGVELAGVRPLAEQYF